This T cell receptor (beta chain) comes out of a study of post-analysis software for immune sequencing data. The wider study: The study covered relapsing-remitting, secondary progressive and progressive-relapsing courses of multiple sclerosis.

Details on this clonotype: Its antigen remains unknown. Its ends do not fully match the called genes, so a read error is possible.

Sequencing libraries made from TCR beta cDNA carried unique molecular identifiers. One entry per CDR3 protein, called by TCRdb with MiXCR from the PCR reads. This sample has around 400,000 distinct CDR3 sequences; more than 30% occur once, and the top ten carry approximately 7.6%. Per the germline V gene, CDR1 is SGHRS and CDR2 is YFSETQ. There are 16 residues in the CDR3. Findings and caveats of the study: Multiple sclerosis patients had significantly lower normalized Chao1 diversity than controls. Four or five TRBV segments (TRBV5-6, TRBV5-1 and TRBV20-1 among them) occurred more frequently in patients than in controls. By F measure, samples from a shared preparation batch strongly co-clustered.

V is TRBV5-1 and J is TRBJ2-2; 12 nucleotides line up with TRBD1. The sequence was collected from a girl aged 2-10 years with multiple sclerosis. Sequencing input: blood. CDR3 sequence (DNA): TGCGCCAGCAGCTTAGACGGGACAGGGGGCACCGGGGAGTTGTTTTTT. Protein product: CASSLDGTGGTGELFF.